Sequencing of this T cell receptor (beta chain) was carried out in a study of a mutant IDH1 vaccine in newly diagnosed glioma. Study overall: The sex distribution of treated patients was roughly 62% male and roughly 38% female, with a mean age of around 40 years. Most patients had radiochemotherapy with temozolomide before enrollment; others had one alone. Study observations and caveats: Pseudoprogression appears to have had no connection to changes in top peripheral T cell clonotypes.

Specified time point: baseline, week 1 (first vaccination visit). Treatment reported: pre-vaccination baseline after standard-of-care therapy. In every donor, the tumor was a new WHO grade 3 or 4 IDH1-mutant, ATRX-lost astrocytoma. The CDR3 runs 16 residues. Trimming left V 5 bases short and J 2 bases short, with 16 bases between. Germline V gene sequence: CDR1 LNHDA, CDR2 SQIVND (reference sequence). Some clones are missing from TCRdb's copy, which holds only in-frame ones; the method was immunoSEQ multiplex PCR. The sample has around 50,000 clones, roughly 85% seen once; the top ten hold 2% to 2.5%. Note on this clone: The antigen is not known.

The chain is built from TRBV19 and TRBJ2-1, with unresolved D. This TCR derives from a middle-aged man with glioma. The sequencing here drew on PBMCs, taken from a glioma patient treated with radiotherapy, temozolomide or both. The DNA of the CDR3 is TGTGCCAGTAGTTCTTTCTGGTCGGGCCCCTACAATGAGCAGTTCTTC. This gives the protein CASSSFWSGPYNEQFF. The complete variable domain, with remaining parts taken from reference TRBV19 and TRBJ2-1, reads DGGITQSPKYLFRKEGQNVTLSCEQNLNHDAMYWYRQDPGQGLRLIYYSQIVNDFQKGDIAEGYSVSREKKESFPLTVTSAQKNPTAFYLCASSSFWSGPYNEQFFGPGTRLTVL.